The 18 T cell receptor beta chains presented below share a single source sample, sequenced in a study of T cells in Graves' hyperthyroidism and ophthalmopathy. Regions amplified from RNA transcripts were the TCR beta CDR3 regions. The HTBI set primed first-round TCR CDR3 RT-PCR. Each CDR3 protein is one row after TCRdb ran MiXCR on the multiplex PCR reads. Here the sample spans some 490,000 distinct CDR3 sequences, about 16% being singletons. Sequencing was carried out using blood. These receptors were taken from a woman aged 25 to 39 with Graves' ophthalmopathy.

This clonotype was detected a few times. V is TRBV6-5 and J is TRBJ2-1; 12 bases are shared with TRBD2. Trimming at V came to 1 base and at J to 0 bases, leaving 4 bases not matched to a gene. The CDR3 extends over 18 amino acids. Per germline, CDR1 MNHEY and CDR2 SVGAGI. Here the CDR3 reads CASSYFSSGRVSYNEQFF. For the CDR3, the DNA is TGTGCCAGCAGTTACTTTTCTAGCGGGAGGGTCTCCTACAATGAGCAGTTCTTC.

In its sample, this clonotype was seen many times. The chain is built from TRBV29-1 and TRBJ1-1, with a tentative D call TRBD1 (5 bases). The V gene's germline CDR1 is SQVTM and CDR2 ANQGSEA. V lost 5 bases and J 0 bases, leaving 10 bases between the germline ends. The CDR3 has 13 residues. The CDR3 nucleotides are TGCAGCGTTCGAGGGGACCTGAACACTGAAGCTTTCTTT. This gives the protein CSVRGDLNTEAFF.

This clonotype was seen many times. The V gene is TRBV11-2, the J gene TRBJ2-3; D is undetermined. The CDR3 extends over 14 amino acids. CDR1 and CDR2 (germline): SGHAT, FQNNGV. Trimming took off 0 bases at V and 10 bases at J, with 14 bases between the two ends. The CDR3 DNA is TGTGCCAGCAGCTTAGAGTCGGCCCCGGCGGCGCAGTATTTT. Translating it yields CASSLESAPAAQYF.

This clonotype occurred many times. The V gene is TRBV12-3 or TRBV12-4, the J gene TRBJ2-7, with D maybe TRBD1 (7 bases). Trimming left V 6 bases short and J 3 bases short, with 15 bases between. This CDR3 contains 14 residues. CDR3 DNA: TGTGCCAGCAGCCCCGGACAGGAGGGCTACGAGCAGTACTTC. Encoded protein: CASSPGQEGYEQYF.

This clonotype was recorded many times. The chain recombines TRBV28 with TRBJ2-7; tentative D call: TRBD1 (6 bases). There are 12 residues in the CDR3. V lost 3 bases and J lost 6, with 9 bases in between. CDR1 and CDR2 from the germline V gene are MDHEN and SYDVKM. CDR3 sequence reads: CASSFGRGEQYF. CDR3 nucleotide sequence: TGTGCCAGCAGTTTCGGCAGGGGCGAGCAGTACTTC.

This clonotype was picked up a small number of times. The V call is TRBV6-2 or TRBV6-3, the J call TRBJ1-1, with TRBD1 as a possible D gene (5 bases). This CDR3 comprises 17 residues. The V end was cut by 6 bases, the J end by 1 base, with 21 bases between. CDR1 MNHEY and CDR2 SVGEGT come from the germline V gene. The CDR3 region is CASRDIQWVLSNTEAFF. The CDR3, as DNA: TGTGCCAGCAGGGACATACAGTGGGTATTATCGAACACTGAAGCTTTCTTT.

This clonotype was seen at least ten times. The chain joins TRBV7-2 to TRBJ2-1; 8 nucleotides align to TRBD2. The V segment lost 5 bases and the J segment 8 bases; nucleotides outside the gene matches: 8. The CDR3 loop spans 14 amino acids. Germline V gene sequence: CDR1 SGHTA, CDR2 FQGNSA. CDR3 residues: CASSPGSGGDEQFF. The CDR3 coding sequence is TGTGCCAGCAGCCCGGGATCGGGGGGGGATGAGCAGTTCTTC.

This clonotype was counted many times. The chain combines TRBV10-3 with TRBJ2-7; D is undetermined. Germline-derived CDR1 and CDR2 are ENHRY and SYGVKD. The CDR3 is 13 amino acids. V was cut by 0 bases and J by 3 bases, with 6 bases left in between. The CDR3 sequence is CAISESKVYEQYF. CDR3 DNA: TGTGCCATCAGTGAGTCGAAGGTCTACGAGCAGTACTTC.

This chain links TRBV5-1 with TRBJ1-4; TRBD1 matches at 7 bases. V gave up 0 bases and J gave up 7 bases; unmatched junction bases: 15. The CDR3 has 18 amino acids. Germline loops: CDR1 SGHRS, CDR2 YFSETQ. CDR3 sequence: CASSLGPTGRSRGEKLFF. CDR3 DNA sequence: TGCGCCAGCAGCTTGGGGCCGACAGGGAGAAGTCGAGGTGAAAAACTGTTTTTT.

In this sample, this clonotype turned up many times. The gene calls are TRBV30 and TRBJ1-1, with D maybe TRBD1 (6 bases). V lost 5 bases, J lost 5 bases, and 18 bases lay in between. Looked up from germline, CDR1 is GTSNPN and CDR2 is SVGIG (reference sequence). CDR3 length: 14 amino acids. The CDR3 sequence: CAWGEGDMGTEAFF. CDR3 coding DNA: TGTGCCTGGGGGGAAGGGGACATGGGAACTGAAGCTTTCTTT.

This rearrangement joins TRBV7-2 to TRBJ2-7, with TRBD2 as a possible D gene (7 bases). V was trimmed by 5 bases and J by 5 bases, leaving 28 bases between them. The CDR3 has 18 amino acids. Germline assignment: CDR1 SGHTA and CDR2 FQGNSA. The CDR3 here is CASSPQGGASGVFDEQYF. DNA of the CDR3: TGTGCCAGCAGCCCACAAGGGGGGGCTAGCGGAGTGTTTGACGAGCAGTACTTC.

The genes are TRBV6-5 and TRBJ1-2, with unresolved D. Germline-derived CDR1 and CDR2 are MNHEY and SVGAGI. The CDR3 is 14 amino acids. The germline V and J ends were trimmed by 2 bases and 4 bases, with 11 bases remaining between them. For the CDR3, the DNA is TGTGCCAGCAGTTACGAATGGGCAGGCTATGGCTACACCTTC. Translating gives CASSYEWAGYGYTF.

V is TRBV11-2 and J is TRBJ2-7, with 9 nucleotides matching TRBD1. The ends lost 8 bases at V and 0 bases at J; junction bases unmatched: 5. This CDR3 has 14 residues. The germline CDR1 and CDR2 sequences are SGHAT and FQNNGV. Written as DNA, the CDR3 is TGTGCCAGCGGCCGGGACAGGGTCTCCTACGAGCAGTACTTC. Translation gives CASGRDRVSYEQYF.

This clonotype was seen only a few times. The rearrangement links TRBV20-1 to TRBJ1-1; no firm D call. CDR3 size: 12 residues. Germline values: CDR1 DFQATT, CDR2 SNEGSKA (reference sequence). The V end lost 0 bases, the J end lost 8 bases, and 10 bases lay between the germline ends. CDR3 region: CSARDPRTEAFF. As DNA, the CDR3 is TGCAGTGCTAGAGATCCCAGGACCGAAGCTTTCTTT.

This clonotype was recorded many times. V is TRBV7-9 and J is TRBJ1-1; a possible D gene is TRBD1 (5 bases). CDR1 is SEHNR and CDR2 is FQNEAQ in the germline V gene (reference sequence). V lost 0 bases and J 5 bases, leaving 7 bases between the germline ends. The CDR3 runs to 13 residues. CDR3 loop: CASSLAGRTEAFF. The CDR3 DNA reads TGTGCCAGCAGCTTAGCGGGGCGGACTGAAGCTTTCTTT.

This clonotype was counted only a few times. This chain links TRBV7-2 with TRBJ2-7; 7 bases are shared with TRBD2. V shed 5 bases, J shed 3 bases, and the junction held 1 base outside the gene matches. Germline V lookup: CDR1 SGHTA, CDR2 FQGNSA. This CDR3 is 12 amino acids long. CDR3 protein: CASSGLGYEQYF. For the CDR3, the DNA is TGTGCCAGCAGCGGACTAGGCTACGAGCAGTACTTC.

This clonotype appeared many times. The genes are TRBV5-6 and TRBJ2-1; D is undetermined. The CDR3 consists of 12 residues. V was cut by 3 bases and J by 6 bases, with 7 bases left in between. Germline loops: CDR1 SGHDT, CDR2 YYEEEE. The CDR3 DNA follows: TGTGCCAGCAGCTCGCTCAGCAATGAGCAGTTCTTC. This translates into CASSSLSNEQFF.

This sequence joins TRBV28 and TRBJ2-1; no definite D call. V was clipped by 5 bases and J by 10 bases, with 12 bases between them. The CDR3 is 12 residues long. From germline, CDR1 is MDHEN and CDR2 SYDVKM. Here the CDR3 reads CASSLRVPEQFF. In DNA form, the CDR3 reads TGTGCCAGCAGTCTTAGGGTCCCCGAGCAGTTCTTC.